This passage covers 3 T cell receptor beta chains from one sample sequenced in a study of early T cells in non-severe SARS-CoV-2 infection. TCRdb reprocessed the 5' RACE reads via MiXCR and lists one record per CDR3 protein. The sample lists under 85,000 distinct CDR3 sequences, approximately 13% seen once, with roughly 5.2% in the top ten. The sample consisted of whole blood. Source of these receptors: an adult who was a healthcare worker with PCR-confirmed SARS-CoV-2 infection or an uninfected control (not recorded which).

This clonotype appeared a few times. This chain connects TRBV29-1 to TRBJ2-3; D perhaps matches TRBD1 (5 bases). Trimming removed 7 bases at V and 2 bases at J, with 16 bases between. The CDR3 contains 14 residues. Per germline, CDR1 SQVTM and CDR2 ANQGSEA. This CDR3 is CSAPPQELTDTQYF. The DNA of the CDR3 is TGCAGCGCCCCCCCACAGGAGCTCACAGATACGCAGTATTTT.

The CDR3 protein is CASSLIGRNYEQYF. In DNA form, the CDR3 reads TGCGCCAGCAGTCTAATCGGACGGAACTACGAGCAGTACTTC. This chain connects TRBV5-1 to TRBJ2-7; no reliable D call. Germline loops: CDR1 SGHRS, CDR2 YFSETQ. Trimming pared 5 bases from V and 3 bases from J, leaving 15 bases between. The CDR3 is 14 residues long.

This clonotype was found many times. This sequence joins TRBV9 and TRBJ2-7; D might be TRBD2 (5 bases). Germline CDR1 SGDLS, CDR2 YYNGEE. The ends were cut back, 3 bases at V and 0 bases at J, with 13 bases in the middle. The CDR3 is made up of 15 amino acids. The CDR3 loop reads CASSAGLDISYEQYF. The CDR3, as DNA: TGTGCCAGCAGCGCAGGACTGGATATCTCCTACGAGCAGTACTTC. The full variable domain, completed using reference TRBV9 and TRBJ2-7, is DSGVTQTPKHLITATGQRVTLRCSPRSGDLSVYWYQQSLDQGLQFLIQYYNGEERAKGNILERFSAQQFPDLHSELNLSSLELGDSALYFCASSAGLDISYEQYFGPGTRLTVT.